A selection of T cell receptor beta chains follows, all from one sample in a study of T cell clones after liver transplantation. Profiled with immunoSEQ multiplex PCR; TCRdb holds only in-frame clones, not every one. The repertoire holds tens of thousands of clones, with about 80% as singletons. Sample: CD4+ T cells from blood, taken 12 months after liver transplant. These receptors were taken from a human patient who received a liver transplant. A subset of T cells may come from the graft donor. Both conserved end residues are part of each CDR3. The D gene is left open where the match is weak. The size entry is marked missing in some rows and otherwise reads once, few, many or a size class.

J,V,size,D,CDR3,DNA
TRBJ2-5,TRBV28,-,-,CASSFLDRKETQYF,TGTGCCAGCAGTTTTCTAGACAGGAAAGAGACCCAGTACTTC
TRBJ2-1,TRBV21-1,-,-,CASISSGLEQFF,TGTGCCAGCATCTCTAGCGGCCTTGAGCAGTTCTTC
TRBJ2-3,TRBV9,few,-,CASNPWTGTDTQYF,TGTGCCAGCAACCCCTGGACAGGCACAGATACGCAGTATTTT
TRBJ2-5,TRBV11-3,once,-,CASSSTRGETQYF,TGTGCCAGCAGCTCGACCCGGGGGGAGACCCAGTACTTC
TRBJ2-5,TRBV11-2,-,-,CASSLGLQETQYF,TGTGCCAGCAGCTTGGGATTGCAAGAGACCCAGTACTTC
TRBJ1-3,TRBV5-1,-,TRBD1,CASSQGQGAGNTIYF,TGCGCCAGCAGCCAAGGACAGGGGGCCGGAAACACCATATATTTT
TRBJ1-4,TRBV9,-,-,CASSPRAATNEKLFF,TGTGCCAGCAGCCCCAGGGCGGCAACTAATGAAAAACTGTTTTTT
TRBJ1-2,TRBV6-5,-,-,CASSYIRTANYGYTF,TGTGCCAGCAGTTATATCAGGACAGCGAACTATGGCTACACCTTC
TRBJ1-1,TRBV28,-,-,CASSLPHLEAFF,TGTGCCAGCAGTTTACCACACCTTGAAGCTTTCTTT
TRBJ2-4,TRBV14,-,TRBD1,CASSQGPGQLAKNIQYF,TGTGCCAGCAGCCAAGGCCCGGGACAGCTAGCCAAAAACATTCAGTACTTC
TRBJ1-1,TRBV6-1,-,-,CASSGRRGRTEAFF,TGTGCCAGCAGTGGACGACGGGGACGAACTGAAGCTTTCTTT
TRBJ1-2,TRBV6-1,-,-,CASSEPLEAGNYGYTF,TGTGCCAGCAGTGAACCACTCGAAGCGGGGAACTATGGCTACACCTTC
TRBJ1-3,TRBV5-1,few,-,CASSLRETDPGNTIYF,TGCGCCAGCAGCTTGAGGGAAACTGACCCTGGAAACACCATATATTTT
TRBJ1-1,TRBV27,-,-,CASSYRHPGAGEAFF,TGTGCCAGCAGTTACCGACACCCCGGAGCGGGTGAAGCTTTCTTT
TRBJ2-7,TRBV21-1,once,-,CASSPGRSYEQYF,TGTGCCAGCAGCCCTGGACGTTCCTACGAGCAGTACTTC
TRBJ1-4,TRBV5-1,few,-,CASSPGRGTNEKLFF,TGCGCCAGCAGCCCTGGGCGGGGAACTAATGAAAAACTGTTTTTT
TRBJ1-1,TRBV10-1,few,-,CASSGTFGTEAFF,TGCGCCAGCAGTGGGACTTTCGGCACTGAAGCTTTCTTT
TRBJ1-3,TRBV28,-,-,CASSRGSSGNTIYF,TGTGCCAGCAGTCGAGGGAGCTCTGGAAACACCATATATTTT
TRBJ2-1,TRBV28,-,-,CASNSASYNEQFF,TGTGCCAGCAATTCCGCTTCCTACAATGAGCAGTTCTTC
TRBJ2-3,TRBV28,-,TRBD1,CASSWGQADTQYF,TGTGCCAGCAGTTGGGGACAGGCAGATACGCAGTATTTT
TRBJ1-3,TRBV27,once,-,CASSFRGGLPGNTIYF,TGTGCCAGCAGTTTTAGAGGGGGACTACCTGGAAACACCATATATTTT
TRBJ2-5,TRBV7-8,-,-,CASSLQWGSETQYF,TGTGCCAGCAGCTTACAGTGGGGTAGTGAGACCCAGTACTTC
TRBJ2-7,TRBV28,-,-,CASSLRREQYF,TGTGCCAGCAGTTTAAGACGGGAGCAGTACTTC
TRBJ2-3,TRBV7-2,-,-,CASSLGLTSTDTQYF,TGTGCCAGCAGCTTAGGACTTACTAGCACAGATACGCAGTATTTT
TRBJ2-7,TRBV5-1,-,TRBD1,CANSLVTGGGSYEQYF,TGCGCCAACAGCTTGGTGACAGGGGGAGGTTCCTACGAGCAGTACTTC
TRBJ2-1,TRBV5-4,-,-,CASSFSTNEQFF,TGTGCCAGCAGCTTCAGCACCAATGAGCAGTTCTTC
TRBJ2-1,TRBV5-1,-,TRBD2,CASSVTTSGRARNEQFF,TGCGCCAGCAGCGTCACCACTAGCGGGAGGGCCCGTAATGAGCAGTTCTTC
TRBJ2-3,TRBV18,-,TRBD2,CASSPFGLAGGTDTQYF,TGTGCCAGCTCCCCCTTCGGACTAGCGGGTGGCACAGATACGCAGTATTTT
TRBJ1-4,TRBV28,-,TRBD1,CASSPLGGTGGDKLFF,TGTGCCAGCAGTCCGCTAGGTGGGACAGGGGGCGACAAACTGTTTTTT
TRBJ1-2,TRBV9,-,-,CASSQAAGGYTF,TGTGCCAGCTCTCAGGCAGCCGGCGGCTACACCTTC
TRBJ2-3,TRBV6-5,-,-,CASRFPGADTQYF,TGTGCCAGCAGATTCCCTGGCGCAGATACGCAGTATTTT
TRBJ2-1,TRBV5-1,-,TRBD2,CASSQGLAGGPYNEQFF,TGCGCCAGCAGCCAGGGACTAGCGGGAGGGCCCTACAATGAGCAGTTCTTC
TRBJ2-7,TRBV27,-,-,CASSLKGQPTYEQYF,TGTGCCAGCAGTTTAAAAGGACAGCCTACCTACGAGCAGTACTTC
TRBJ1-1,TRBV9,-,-,CASSVTPGGSGTEAFF,TGTGCCAGCAGCGTAACCCCTGGAGGGTCTGGCACTGAAGCTTTCTTT
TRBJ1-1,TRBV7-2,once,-,CASSPYLGAVGTEAFF,TGTGCCAGCAGCCCATACTTGGGAGCAGTAGGGACTGAAGCTTTCTTT
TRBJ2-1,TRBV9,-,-,CASSARGSYNEQFF,TGTGCCAGCAGCGCCAGGGGTTCCTACAATGAGCAGTTCTTC
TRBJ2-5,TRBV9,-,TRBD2,CASSVEASGTLKETQYF,TGTGCCAGCAGCGTAGAGGCTAGCGGGACCCTCAAAGAGACCCAGTACTTC
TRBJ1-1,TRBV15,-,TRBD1,CATSRGGTASRSDTEAFF,TGTGCCACCAGCAGAGGAGGGACAGCATCCCGATCAGACACTGAAGCTTTCTTT
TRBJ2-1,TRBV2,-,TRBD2,CASSRTGTSLISEQFF,TGTGCCAGCAGTCGGACCGGGACTAGCTTAATCTCTGAGCAGTTCTTC
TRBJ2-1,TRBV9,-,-,CASSVAGKGEQFF,TGTGCCAGCAGCGTAGCGGGGAAGGGTGAGCAGTTCTTC
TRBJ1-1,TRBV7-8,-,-,CASSIERVNTEAFF,TGTGCCAGTTCAATTGAGCGGGTGAACACTGAAGCTTTCTTT
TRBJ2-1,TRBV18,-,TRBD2,CASSPRLAETYNEQFF,TGTGCCAGCTCACCCCGACTAGCCGAGACCTACAATGAGCAGTTCTTC
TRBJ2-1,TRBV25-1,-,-,CASSEFSGVYNEQFF,TGTGCCAGCAGTGAATTTTCCGGGGTCTACAATGAGCAGTTCTTC
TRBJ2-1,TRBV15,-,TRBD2,CATSREGLAGVNDEQFF,TGTGCCACCAGCAGAGAGGGGCTAGCGGGAGTTAACGATGAGCAGTTCTTC
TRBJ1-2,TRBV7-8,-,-,CASSHGGPAGYTF,TGTGCCAGCAGCCATGGGGGGCCGGCTGGCTACACCTTC
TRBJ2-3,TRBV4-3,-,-,CASSQAAPFSPGTDTQYF,TGCGCCAGCAGCCAGGCGGCCCCGTTTTCCCCGGGCACAGATACGCAGTATTTT
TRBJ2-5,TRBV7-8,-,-,CASSPHVRAPDQETQYF,TGTGCCAGCAGCCCCCACGTCAGGGCCCCCGACCAAGAGACCCAGTACTTC
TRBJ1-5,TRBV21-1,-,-,CASSKLGRGGNQPQHF,TGTGCCAGCAGCAAATTGGGCAGGGGAGGCAATCAGCCCCAGCATTTT
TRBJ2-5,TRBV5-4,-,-,CASSPMAYGETQYF,TGTGCCAGCAGCCCAATGGCCTACGGGGAGACCCAGTACTTC
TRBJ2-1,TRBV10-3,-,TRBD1,CAISESRDRGVNEQFF,TGTGCCATCAGTGAGTCCCGGGACAGGGGGGTCAATGAGCAGTTCTTC
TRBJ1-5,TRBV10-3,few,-,CAISEGLQPQHF,TGTGCCATCAGTGAGGGTTTGCAGCCCCAGCATTTT
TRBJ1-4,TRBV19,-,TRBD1,CASGTAINEKLFF,TGTGCCAGTGGGACAGCCATTAATGAAAAACTGTTTTTT
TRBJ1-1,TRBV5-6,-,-,CASSLFTLNTEAFF,TGTGCCAGCAGCTTGTTTACGTTGAACACTGAAGCTTTCTTT
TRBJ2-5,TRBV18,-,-,CASSPGPLETQYF,TGTGCCAGCTCACCAGGCCCACTGGAGACCCAGTACTTC
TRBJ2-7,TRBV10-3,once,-,CAISRIQGAVYEQYF,TGTGCCATCAGTAGGATACAGGGAGCTGTCTACGAGCAGTACTTC
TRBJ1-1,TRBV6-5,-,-,CASSSPGTVRTEAFF,TGTGCCAGCAGTTCCCCCGGGACCGTAAGGACTGAAGCTTTCTTT
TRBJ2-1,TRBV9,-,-,CASSVVQGGRNEQFF,TGTGCCAGCAGCGTAGTGCAGGGGGGTAGGAATGAGCAGTTCTTC